Below, one T cell receptor beta chain is given with its context. Its specificity is not known. All of the isolated RNA was reverse transcribed, so expressed TCRB transcripts were sequenced. Some 3.3 million reads per sample on average were obtained from naive, central memory and regulatory T cell samples. Generated by immunoSEQ multiplex PCR, the TCRdb table keeps only in-frame clones and is missing some. The sample includes about 270,000 clones, around 14% of them seen just once. The length of the CDR3 is 19 residues. V was clipped by 5 bases and J by 1 base; unmatched bases: 14. CDR1 and CDR2 (germline): SGHAT, FQDESV (reference sequence). The record originates from a study of beta chain features in type 1 diabetes. The overall study: The study examined around 100 million sorted cells across all samples. Study-wide results and caveats: More deletions and fewer insertions at VDJ junctions were seen in type 1 diabetes patients. Possible PCR preference for shorter templates applied equally to patients and controls.

Sequencing input: naive CD4+ T cells from blood. The sequence came from a woman aged 40 to 50 in good health. J is TRBJ2-6 and V is TRBV11-1; 7 bases fit TRBD1. The chain's CDR3 is CASSPLGRKDRSGANVLTF. CDR3 nucleotides: TGTGCCAGCAGCCCGTTAGGCCGTAAGGACAGGTCTGGGGCCAACGTCCTGACTTTC. Supplemented by reference TRBV11-1 and TRBJ2-6, the full variable domain reads EAEVAQSPRYKITEKSQAVAFWCDPISGHATLYWYRQILGQGPELLVQFQDESVVDDSQLPKDRFSAERLKGVDSTLKIQPAELGDSAMYLCASSPLGRKDRSGANVLTFGAGSRLTVL.